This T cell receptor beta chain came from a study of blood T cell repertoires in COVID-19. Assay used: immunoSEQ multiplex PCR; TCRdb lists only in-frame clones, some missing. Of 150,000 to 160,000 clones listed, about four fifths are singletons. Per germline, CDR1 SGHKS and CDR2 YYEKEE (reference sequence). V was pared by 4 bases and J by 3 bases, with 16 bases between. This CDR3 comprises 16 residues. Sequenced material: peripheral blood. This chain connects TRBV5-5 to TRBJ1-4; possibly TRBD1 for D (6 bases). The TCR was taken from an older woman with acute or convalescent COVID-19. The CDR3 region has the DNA TGTGCCAGCAGCACTGTCTCAGGGGTGGCTAATGAAAAACTGTTTTTT. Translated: CASSTVSGVANEKLFF.